The T cell receptor (beta chain) described here comes from a study of blood T cells in healthy people across ages. Trimming left V 3 bases short and J 8 bases short, with 17 bases between. The CDR3 has 15 residues. The germline gives CDR1 MGHRA, CDR2 YSYEKL. For the second PCR, which ran for 7 to 11 cycles, a sample-barcoded 5' primer and a J-beta primer mix were used. Tags on each cDNA molecule came from a template-switch adaptor with 12 random nucleotides. TCRdb itself ran the 5' RACE reads through MiXCR, one entry per CDR3 protein. The repertoire holds 1.4 million to 1.5 million distinct CDR3 sequences, with 42% as singletons. This clonotype occurred a few times. Each sample yielded at least 6 micrograms of PBMC total RNA.

The sequenced material came from blood. This chain uses TRBV4-1 with TRBJ2-1; maybe TRBD1 (5 bases). The sequence derives from a woman aged 18 to 35 in good health. CDR3 region: CASSHFRAQGDEQFF. CDR3 coding DNA: TGCGCCAGCAGCCACTTCCGGGCCCAGGGCGATGAGCAGTTCTTC.